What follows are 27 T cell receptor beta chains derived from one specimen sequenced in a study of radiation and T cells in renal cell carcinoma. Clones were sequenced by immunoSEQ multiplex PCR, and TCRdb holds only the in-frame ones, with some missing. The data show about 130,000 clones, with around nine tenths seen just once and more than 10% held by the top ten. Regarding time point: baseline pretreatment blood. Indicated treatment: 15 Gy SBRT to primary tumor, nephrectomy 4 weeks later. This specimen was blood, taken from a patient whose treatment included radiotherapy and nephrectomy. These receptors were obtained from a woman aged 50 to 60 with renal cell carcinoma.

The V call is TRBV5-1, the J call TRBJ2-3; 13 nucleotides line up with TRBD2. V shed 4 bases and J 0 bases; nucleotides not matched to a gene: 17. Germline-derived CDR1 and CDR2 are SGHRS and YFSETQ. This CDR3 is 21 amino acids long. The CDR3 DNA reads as TGCGCCAGCAGCCCACGACTAGCGGGGGGCAACCTTCCTTACAGCACAGATACGCAGTATTTT. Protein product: CASSPRLAGGNLPYSTDTQYF.

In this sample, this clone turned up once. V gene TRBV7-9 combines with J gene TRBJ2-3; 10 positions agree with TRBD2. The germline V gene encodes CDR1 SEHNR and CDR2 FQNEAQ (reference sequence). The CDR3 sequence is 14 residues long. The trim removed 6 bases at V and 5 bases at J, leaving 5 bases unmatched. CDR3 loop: CASSELAGVDTQYF. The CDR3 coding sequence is TGTGCCAGCAGTGAGCTAGCGGGGGTAGATACGCAGTATTTT.

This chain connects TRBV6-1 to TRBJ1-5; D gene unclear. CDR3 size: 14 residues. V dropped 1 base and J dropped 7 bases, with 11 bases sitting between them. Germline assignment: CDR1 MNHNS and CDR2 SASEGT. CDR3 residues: CASSEVRVRQPQHF. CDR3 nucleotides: TGTGCCAGCAGTGAAGTGAGGGTCAGGCAGCCCCAGCATTTT.

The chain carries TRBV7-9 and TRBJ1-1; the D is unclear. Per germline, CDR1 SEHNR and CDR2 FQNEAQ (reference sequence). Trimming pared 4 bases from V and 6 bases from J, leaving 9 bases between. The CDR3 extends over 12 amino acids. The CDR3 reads CASSSSEAEAFF. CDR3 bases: TGTGCCAGCAGCTCCAGTGAGGCTGAAGCTTTCTTT.

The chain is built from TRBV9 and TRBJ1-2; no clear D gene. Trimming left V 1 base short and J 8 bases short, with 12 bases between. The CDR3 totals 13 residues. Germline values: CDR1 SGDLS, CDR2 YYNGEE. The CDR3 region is CASSVSISGGYTF. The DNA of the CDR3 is TGTGCCAGCAGCGTATCTATCAGTGGGGGCTACACCTTC.

The CDR3 region has the DNA TGCAGCGTTGATCGAGGGTTTGCGACTGAAGCTTTCTTT. Its protein product is CSVDRGFATEAFF. V usage is TRBV29-1 and J usage is TRBJ1-1; D is uncertain. The length of the CDR3 is 13 residues. V dropped 3 bases and J dropped 5 bases, with 13 bases sitting between them. Germline V gene data show CDR1 as SQVTM and CDR2 as ANQGSEA.

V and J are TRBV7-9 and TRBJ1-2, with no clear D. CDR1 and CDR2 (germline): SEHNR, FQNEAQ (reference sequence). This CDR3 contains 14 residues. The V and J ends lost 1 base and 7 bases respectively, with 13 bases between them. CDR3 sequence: CASSLDNRSFGYTF. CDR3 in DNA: TGTGCCAGCAGCTTAGATAACAGATCGTTTGGCTACACCTTC.

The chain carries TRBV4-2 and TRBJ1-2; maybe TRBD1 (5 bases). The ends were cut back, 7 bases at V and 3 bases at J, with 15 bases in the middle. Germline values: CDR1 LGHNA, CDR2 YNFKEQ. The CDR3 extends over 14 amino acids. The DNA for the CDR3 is TGTGCCAGCACGCCGGGGGGAATGGACTATGGCTACACCTTC. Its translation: CASTPGGMDYGYTF.

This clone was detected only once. CDR3 coding DNA: TGTGCCAGCTCACCAGCGACAGGGTTCTACGAGCAGTACTTC. It is translated as CASSPATGFYEQYF. V gene TRBV18 combines with J gene TRBJ2-7; 7 bases map to TRBD1. After removal of 2 bases from V and 3 bases from J, the junction contained 4 bases not matched to a gene. CDR1 is KGHSH, CDR2 LQKENI, per germline. The CDR3 covers 14 residues.

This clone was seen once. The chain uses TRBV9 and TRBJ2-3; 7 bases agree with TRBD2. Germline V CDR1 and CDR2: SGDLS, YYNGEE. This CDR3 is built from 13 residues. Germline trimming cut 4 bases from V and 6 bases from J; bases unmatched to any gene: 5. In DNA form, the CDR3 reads TGTGCCAGCAGCCCTGCGGGGGTGGATACGCAGTATTTT. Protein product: CASSPAGVDTQYF.

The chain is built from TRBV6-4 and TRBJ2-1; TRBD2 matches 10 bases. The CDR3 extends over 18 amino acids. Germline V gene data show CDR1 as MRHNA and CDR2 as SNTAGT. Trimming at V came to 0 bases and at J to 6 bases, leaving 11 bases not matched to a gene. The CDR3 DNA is TGTGCCAGCAGTGACTCGAAGCTAGCGGGGGTTCCTACCAATGAGCAGTTCTTC. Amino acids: CASSDSKLAGVPTNEQFF.

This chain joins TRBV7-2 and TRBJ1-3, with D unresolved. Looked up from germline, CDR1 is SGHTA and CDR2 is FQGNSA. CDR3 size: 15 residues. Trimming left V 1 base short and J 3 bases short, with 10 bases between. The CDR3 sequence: CASSLVQNIGNTIYF. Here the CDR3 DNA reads TGTGCCAGCAGCTTAGTACAAAATATTGGAAACACCATATATTTT.

CDR3 residues: CASSPSAVSSYNSPLHF. The CDR3 coding sequence is TGTGCCAGCTCCCCCAGCGCAGTTAGCTCCTATAATTCACCCCTCCACTTT. The rearrangement joins TRBV18 to TRBJ1-6; D ambiguous. Trimming shortened V by 6 bases and J by 0 bases, and 15 bases separated the two germline ends. The germline V gene encodes CDR1 KGHSH and CDR2 LQKENI. This CDR3 spans 17 amino acids.

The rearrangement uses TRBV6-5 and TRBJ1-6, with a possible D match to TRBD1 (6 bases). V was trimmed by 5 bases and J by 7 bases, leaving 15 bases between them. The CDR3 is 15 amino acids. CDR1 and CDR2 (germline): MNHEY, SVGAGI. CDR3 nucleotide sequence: TGTGCCAGCAGTCCAAGAGGGGGTACGAATTCACCCCTCCACTTT. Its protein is CASSPRGGTNSPLHF.

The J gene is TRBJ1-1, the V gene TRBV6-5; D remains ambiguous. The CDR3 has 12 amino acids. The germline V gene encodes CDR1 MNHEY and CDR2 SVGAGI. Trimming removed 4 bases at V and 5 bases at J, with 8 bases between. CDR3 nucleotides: TGTGCCAGCAGTTCCGAGAGGACTGAAGCTTTCTTT. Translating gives CASSSERTEAFF.

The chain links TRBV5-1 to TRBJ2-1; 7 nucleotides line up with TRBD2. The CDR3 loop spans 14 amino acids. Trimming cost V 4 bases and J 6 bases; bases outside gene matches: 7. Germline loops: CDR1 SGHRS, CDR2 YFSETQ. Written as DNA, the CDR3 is TGCGCCAGCAGCCGAAGCGGGGTGGGCAATGAGCAGTTCTTC. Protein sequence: CASSRSGVGNEQFF. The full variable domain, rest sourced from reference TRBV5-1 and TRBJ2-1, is KAGVTQTPRYLIKTRGQQVTLSCSPISGHRSVSWYQQTPGQGLQFLFEYFSETQRNKGNFPGRFSGRQFSNSRSEMNVSTLELGDSALYLCASSRSGVGNEQFFGPGTRLTVL.

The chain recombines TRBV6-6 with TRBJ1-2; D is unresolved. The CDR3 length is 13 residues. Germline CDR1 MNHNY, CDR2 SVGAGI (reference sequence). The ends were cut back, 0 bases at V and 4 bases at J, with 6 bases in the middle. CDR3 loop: CASSYSLFYGYTF. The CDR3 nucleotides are TGTGCCAGCAGTTACTCACTCTTCTATGGCTACACCTTC.

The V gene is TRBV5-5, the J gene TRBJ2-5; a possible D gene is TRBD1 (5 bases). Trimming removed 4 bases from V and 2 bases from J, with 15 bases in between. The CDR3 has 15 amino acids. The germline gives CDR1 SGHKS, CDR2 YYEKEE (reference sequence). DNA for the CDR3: TGTGCCAGCAGCCATCCCAGGGCCTTACAAGAGACCCAGTACTTC. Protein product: CASSHPRALQETQYF.

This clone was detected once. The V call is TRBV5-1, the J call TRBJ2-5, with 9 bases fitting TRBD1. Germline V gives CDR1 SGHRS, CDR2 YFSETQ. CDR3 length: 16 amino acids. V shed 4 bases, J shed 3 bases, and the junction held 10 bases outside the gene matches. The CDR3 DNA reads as TGCGCCAGCAGCGAAACCGGGACAGGGTACAAAGAGACCCAGTACTTC. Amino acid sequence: CASSETGTGYKETQYF.

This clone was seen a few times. The CDR3 DNA follows: TGCAGCGTGCCGGGACTCGCGAACACTGAAGCTTTCTTT. It codes for CSVPGLANTEAFF. The J gene is TRBJ1-1, the V gene TRBV29-1; TRBD1 might be the D (5 bases). There are 13 residues in the CDR3. The germline CDR1 and CDR2 sequences are SQVTM and ANQGSEA. V dropped 6 bases and J dropped 1 base, with 12 bases sitting between them.

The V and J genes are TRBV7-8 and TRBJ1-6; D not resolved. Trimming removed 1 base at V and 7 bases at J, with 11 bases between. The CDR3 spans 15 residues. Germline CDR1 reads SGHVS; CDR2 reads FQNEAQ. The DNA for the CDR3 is TGTGCCAGCAGCTTAGTGGGAAATGTGAATTCACCCCTCCACTTT. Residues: CASSLVGNVNSPLHF.

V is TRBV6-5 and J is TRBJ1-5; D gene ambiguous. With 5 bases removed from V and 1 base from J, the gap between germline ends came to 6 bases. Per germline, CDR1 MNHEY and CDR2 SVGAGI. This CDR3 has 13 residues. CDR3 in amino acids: CASSQGSNQPQHF. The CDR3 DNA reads TGTGCCAGCAGTCAAGGGAGCAATCAGCCCCAGCATTTT.

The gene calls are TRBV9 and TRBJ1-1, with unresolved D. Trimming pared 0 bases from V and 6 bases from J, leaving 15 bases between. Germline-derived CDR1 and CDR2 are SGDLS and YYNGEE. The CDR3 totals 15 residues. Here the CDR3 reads CASSVGTLSQPEAFF. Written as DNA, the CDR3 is TGTGCCAGCAGCGTAGGGACTCTCTCTCAACCTGAAGCTTTCTTT.

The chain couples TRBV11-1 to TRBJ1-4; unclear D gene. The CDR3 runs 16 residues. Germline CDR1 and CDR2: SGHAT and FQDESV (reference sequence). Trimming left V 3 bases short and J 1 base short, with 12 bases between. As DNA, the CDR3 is TGTGCCAGCAGCTTCCGACTCCGGGGAACTAATGAAAAACTGTTTTTT. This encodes CASSFRLRGTNEKLFF.

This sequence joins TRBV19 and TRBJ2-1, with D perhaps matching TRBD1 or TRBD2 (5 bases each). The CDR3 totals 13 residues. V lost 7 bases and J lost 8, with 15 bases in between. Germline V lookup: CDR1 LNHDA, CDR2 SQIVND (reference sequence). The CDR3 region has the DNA TGTGCCAGTAATCCGGGACCGGTCGATGAGCAGTTCTTC. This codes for CASNPGPVDEQFF.

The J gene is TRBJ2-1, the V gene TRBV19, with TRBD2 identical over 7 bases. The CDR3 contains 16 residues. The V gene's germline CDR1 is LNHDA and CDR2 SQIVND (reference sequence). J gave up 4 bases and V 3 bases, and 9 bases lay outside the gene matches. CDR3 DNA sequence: TGTGCCAGTAGTATCTCTAGCGGCCCCATATACAATGAGCAGTTCTTC. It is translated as CASSISSGPIYNEQFF.

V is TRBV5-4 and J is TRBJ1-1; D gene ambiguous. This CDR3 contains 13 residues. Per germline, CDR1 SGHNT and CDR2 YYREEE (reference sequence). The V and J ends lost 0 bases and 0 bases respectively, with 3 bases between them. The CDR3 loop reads CASSLDVNTEAFF. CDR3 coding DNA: TGTGCCAGCAGCTTGGATGTGAACACTGAAGCTTTCTTT. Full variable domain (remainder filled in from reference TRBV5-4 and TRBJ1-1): ETGVTQSPTHLIKTRGQQVTLRCSSQSGHNTVSWYQQALGQGPQFIFQYYREEENGRGNFPPRFSGLQFPNYSSELNVNALELDDSALYLCASSLDVNTEAFFGQGTRLTVV.